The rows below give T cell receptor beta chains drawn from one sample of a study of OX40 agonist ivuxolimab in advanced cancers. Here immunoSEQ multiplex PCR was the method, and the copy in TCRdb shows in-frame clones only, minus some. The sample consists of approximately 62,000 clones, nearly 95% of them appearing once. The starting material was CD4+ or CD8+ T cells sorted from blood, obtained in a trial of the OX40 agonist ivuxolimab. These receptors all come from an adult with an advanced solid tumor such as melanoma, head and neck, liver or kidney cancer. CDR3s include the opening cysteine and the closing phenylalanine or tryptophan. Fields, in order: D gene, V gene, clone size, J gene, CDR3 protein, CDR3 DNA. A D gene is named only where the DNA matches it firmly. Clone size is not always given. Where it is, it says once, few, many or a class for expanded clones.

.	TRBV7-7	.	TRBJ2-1	CASSLGRGSNEQFF	TGTGCCAGCAGCTTAGGGAGGGGATCGAATGAGCAGTTCTTC
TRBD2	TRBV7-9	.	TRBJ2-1	CASSYTSGGASEQFF	TGTGCCAGCAGCTACACTAGCGGGGGGGCCAGTGAGCAGTTCTTC
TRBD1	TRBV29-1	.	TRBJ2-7	CSVLTDRTYEQYF	TGCAGCGTTCTTACGGACAGGACCTACGAGCAGTACTTC
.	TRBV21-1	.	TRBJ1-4	CASTLPGGNEKLFF	TGTGCCAGCACACTCCCGGGGGGGAATGAAAAACTGTTTTTT
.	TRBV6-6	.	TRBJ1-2	CASWDTYGYTF	TGTGCCAGCTGGGACACCTATGGCTACACCTTC
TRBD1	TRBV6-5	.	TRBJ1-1	CASSYGQGSTEAFF	TGTGCCAGCAGTTACGGACAGGGAAGCACTGAAGCTTTCTTT
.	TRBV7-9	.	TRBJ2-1	CASSFFYNEQFF	TGTGCCAGCAGCTTTTTCTACAATGAGCAGTTCTTC
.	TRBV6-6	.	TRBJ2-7	CASSWAGLSYEQYF	TGTGCCAGCAGTTGGGCCGGGTTATCCTACGAGCAGTACTTC
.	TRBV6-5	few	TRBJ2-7	CASSYSGGQSTYEQYF	TGTGCCAGCAGTTACTCGGGAGGACAGTCGACCTACGAGCAGTACTTC
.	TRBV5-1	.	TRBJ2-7	CASKPGLTYEQYF	TGCGCCAGCAAACCAGGGTTAACCTACGAGCAGTACTTC
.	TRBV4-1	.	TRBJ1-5	CASSQDWDPQQGNQPQHF	TGCGCCAGCAGCCAAGATTGGGACCCACAGCAAGGCAATCAGCCCCAGCATTTT
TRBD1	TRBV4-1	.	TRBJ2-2	CASSHPGGGHTGELFF	TGCGCCAGCAGCCACCCAGGGGGCGGTCACACCGGGGAGCTGTTTTTT
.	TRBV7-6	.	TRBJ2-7	CASSFPGPSYEQYF	TGTGCCAGCAGCTTCCCGGGACCCTCCTACGAGCAGTACTTC
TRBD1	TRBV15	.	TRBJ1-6	CATSTGQHNSPLHF	TGTGCCACCAGCACGGGACAGCATAATTCACCCCTCCACTTT
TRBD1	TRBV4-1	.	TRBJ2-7	CASSQEIPGTGRYEQYF	TGCGCCAGCAGCCAGGAGATCCCCGGGACAGGACGCTACGAGCAGTACTTC
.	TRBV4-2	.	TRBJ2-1	CASSQYVSYNEQFF	TGTGCCAGCAGCCAGTACGTCTCCTACAATGAGCAGTTCTTC
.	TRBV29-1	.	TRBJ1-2	CSVEDNSWAYTF	TGCAGCGTTGAAGATAATTCGTGGGCCTACACCTTC
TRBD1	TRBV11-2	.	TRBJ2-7	CASTLTGGSYEQYF	TGTGCCAGCACTCTGACAGGGGGGAGCTACGAGCAGTACTTC
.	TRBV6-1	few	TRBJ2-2	CATGRLDGPGELFF	TGTGCCACGGGCCGTTTAGATGGGCCCGGGGAGCTGTTTTTT
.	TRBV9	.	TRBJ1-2	CASSVARGGDYGYTF	TGTGCCAGCAGCGTAGCCCGCGGGGGGGACTATGGCTACACCTTC
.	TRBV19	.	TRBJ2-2	CASSILNTGELFF	TGTGCCAGTAGTATTTTGAACACCGGGGAGCTGTTTTTT
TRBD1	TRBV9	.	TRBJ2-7	CASSARTGSNEQYF	TGTGCCAGCAGCGCCCGGACAGGTTCAAACGAGCAGTACTTC
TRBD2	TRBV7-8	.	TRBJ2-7	CASSLSGTSYEQYF	TGTGCCAGCAGCCTTAGCGGGACCTCCTACGAGCAGTACTTC
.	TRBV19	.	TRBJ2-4	CASSIKPSLAKNIQYF	TGTGCCAGTAGTATCAAACCGTCTTTAGCCAAAAACATTCAGTACTTC
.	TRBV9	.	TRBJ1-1	CASSQTLRTEAFF	TGTGCCAGCAGCCAAACTCTGAGGACTGAAGCTTTCTTT
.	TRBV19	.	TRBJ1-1	CASSMTVGVNTEAFF	TGTGCCAGTAGTATGACAGTGGGTGTGAACACTGAAGCTTTCTTT
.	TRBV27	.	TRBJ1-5	CASRGGASNQPQHF	TGTGCCTCCCGCGGGGGCGCGAGCAATCAGCCCCAGCATTTT
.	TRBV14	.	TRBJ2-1	CASSHIPFNEQFF	TGTGCCAGCAGCCATATCCCATTCAATGAGCAGTTCTTC
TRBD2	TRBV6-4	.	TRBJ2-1	CASSEGREPYNEQFF	TGTGCCAGCAGTGAAGGGAGGGAGCCCTACAATGAGCAGTTCTTC
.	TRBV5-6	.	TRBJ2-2	CASSSYTGELFF	TGTGCCAGCAGCTCCTACACCGGGGAGCTGTTTTTT
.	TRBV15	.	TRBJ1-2	CATSRDAGLHYGYTF	TGTGCCACCAGCAGAGATGCCGGGCTCCACTATGGCTACACCTTC
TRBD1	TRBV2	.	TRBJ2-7	CASSEGQGKNEQYF	TGTGCCAGCAGCGAAGGACAGGGGAAGAACGAGCAGTACTTC
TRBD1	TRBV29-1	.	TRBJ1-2	CSVQGQGNYGYTF	TGCAGCGTTCAAGGACAGGGCAACTATGGCTACACCTTC
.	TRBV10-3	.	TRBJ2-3	CAISDPVGESGTDTQYF	TGTGCCATCAGTGACCCGGTGGGGGAGTCGGGTACAGATACGCAGTATTTT
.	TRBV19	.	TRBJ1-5	CASSIAEWEGNQPQHF	TGTGCCAGTAGTATAGCGGAATGGGAGGGTAATCAGCCCCAGCATTTT
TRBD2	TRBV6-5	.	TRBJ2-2	CASSYVAGWNTGELFF	TGTGCCAGCAGTTACGTAGCGGGGTGGAACACCGGGGAGCTGTTTTTT
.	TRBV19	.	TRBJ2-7	CASSIAGTVYEQYF	TGTGCCAGTAGTATAGCCGGGACGGTCTACGAGCAGTACTTC